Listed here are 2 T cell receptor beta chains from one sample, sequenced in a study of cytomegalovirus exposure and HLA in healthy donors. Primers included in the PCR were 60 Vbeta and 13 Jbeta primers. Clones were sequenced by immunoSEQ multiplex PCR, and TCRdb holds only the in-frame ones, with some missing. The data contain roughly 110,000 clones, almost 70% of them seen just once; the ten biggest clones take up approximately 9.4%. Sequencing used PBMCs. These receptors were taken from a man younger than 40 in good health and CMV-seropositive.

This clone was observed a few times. DNA of the CDR3: TGCGCCAGCAGCTCTCAACTAGTGCGGAGCACCGGGGAGCTGTTTTTT. Translating it yields CASSSQLVRSTGELFF. This chain links TRBV5-1 with TRBJ2-2, with TRBD2 as a possible D gene (5 bases). V lost 3 bases to trimming and J lost 4 bases, with 16 bases between them. The CDR3 is 16 residues long. Germline CDR1 is SGHRS and CDR2 is YFSETQ. The full variable domain, completed using reference TRBV5-1 and TRBJ2-2, is KAGVTQTPRYLIKTRGQQVTLSCSPISGHRSVSWYQQTPGQGLQFLFEYFSETQRNKGNFPGRFSGRQFSNSRSEMNVSTLELGDSALYLCASSSQLVRSTGELFFGEGSRLTVL.

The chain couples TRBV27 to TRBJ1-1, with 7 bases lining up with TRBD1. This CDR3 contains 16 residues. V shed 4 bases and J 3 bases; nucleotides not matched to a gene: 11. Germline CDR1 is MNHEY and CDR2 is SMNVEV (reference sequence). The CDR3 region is CASSSLQGSLYTEAFF. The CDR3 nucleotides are TGTGCCAGCAGTTCCTTACAGGGGTCACTCTACACTGAAGCTTTCTTT.